This is a list of T cell receptor beta chains from one sample in a study of Ad26.COV2.S vaccination and SARS-CoV-2 variants. Measured with immunoSEQ multiplex PCR; TCRdb has only the in-frame clones, and not every one. The sample includes hundreds of thousands of clones, about 91% of them seen just once. The sample in question was peripheral blood, obtained after recovery from COVID-19. These receptors were collected from a human donor who had recovered from COVID-19. Both conserved end residues are part of each CDR3.

CDR3: CASRTLGTGLNGYTF
V: TRBV27

CDR3: CASSYPAVSYGYTF
V: TRBV6-2/TRBV6-3

CDR3: CATTDSLHTDTQYF
V: TRBV10-3

CDR3: CASSEDGNTGELFF
V: TRBV10-1

CDR3: CASSLIQGGDEKLFF
V: TRBV2

CDR3: CASSQGTGTFF
V: TRBV4-1

CDR3: CASARAGGGSHSPLHF
V: TRBV5-1

CDR3: CASSFTGTFGNYGYTF
V: TRBV10-2

CDR3: CASSPGGTNTEAFF
V: TRBV7-6

CDR3: CASSSTGALLSGANVLTF
V: TRBV5-6

CDR3: CASSLVGGLGYNEQFF
V: TRBV5-1

CDR3: CASSLDRRTYEQYF
V: TRBV5-1

CDR3: CASGLVLGRRSYEQYF
V: TRBV12-5

CDR3: CASQEGSGAYNEQFF
V: TRBV5-6

CDR3: CASSLDRATTGSPLHF
V: TRBV5-1

CDR3: CASSQAGGRNTEAFF
V: TRBV14

CDR3: CASSVGVTYEQYF
V: TRBV9

CDR3: CASSLVAGSTDTQYF
V: TRBV7-2

CDR3: CASSYSRSRRGGAFF
V: TRBV6-5

CDR3: CASSLYPGDTEAFF
V: TRBV5-4

CDR3: CASSQGVGGFYGYTF
V: TRBV14

CDR3: CASSPTGTSGLGTDTQYF
V: TRBV18

CDR3: CASSPGQANTEAFF
V: TRBV5-1

CDR3: CASSPPSIASSYEQYF
V: TRBV18

CDR3: CASSSSGRSYEQYF
V: TRBV7-2

CDR3: CASSYYLLYLNTEAFF
V: TRBV6-6

CDR3: CSVQPSGNTIYF
V: TRBV29-1

CDR3: CSVGRRLSGANVLTF
V: TRBV29-1

CDR3: CASSPSDSPATNTEAFF
V: TRBV18

CDR3: CATREGFGSYGYTF
V: TRBV24-1

CDR3: CASSVVDYGYTF
V: TRBV9

CDR3: CASSKARGLAGEETQYF
V: TRBV19

CDR3: CATSLSGGPGGTDTQYF
V: TRBV24-1

CDR3: CASSLGNEKLFF
V: TRBV11-1

CDR3: CASSPRTKSSYNEQFF
V: TRBV7-3

CDR3: CASGRDTGYEQYF
V: TRBV12-3/TRBV12-4

CDR3: CASKDPGPSGNTIYF
V: TRBV5-1

CDR3: CSARVTMEQFF
V: TRBV20-1

CDR3: CASSQLRDEETQYF
V: TRBV3-1/TRBV3-2

CDR3: CAAHWDRLSLQETQYF
V: TRBV2

CDR3: CASSELGTEAFF
V: TRBV10-2

CDR3: CASSPRDTQYF
V: TRBV7-8

CDR3: CASSLGTGANTEAFF
V: TRBV27

CDR3: CASSLARAGYTF
V: TRBV7-9

CDR3: CASSLGRFGANVLTF
V: TRBV7-2

CDR3: CASSRQSNYGYTF
V: TRBV3-1/TRBV3-2

CDR3: CASSYQGASFGYTF
V: TRBV2

CDR3: CASSVETLTGNTIYF
V: TRBV9

CDR3: CASSLRAPGTEAFF
V: TRBV7-6

CDR3: CASSDSDKSSFF
V: TRBV6-4

CDR3: CASSVGGRLNYGYTF
V: TRBV9

CDR3: CASSQDGNSYNSPLHF
V: TRBV3-1/TRBV3-2

CDR3: CASSLSTGQYGYTF
V: TRBV27

CDR3: CASSPGPRLYTDTQYF
V: TRBV2

CDR3: CASSDLAKGAYEQYF
V: TRBV6-1

CDR3: CASSFSGAYEQYF
V: TRBV12-3/TRBV12-4

CDR3: CASSDAVYEQYF
V: TRBV25-1